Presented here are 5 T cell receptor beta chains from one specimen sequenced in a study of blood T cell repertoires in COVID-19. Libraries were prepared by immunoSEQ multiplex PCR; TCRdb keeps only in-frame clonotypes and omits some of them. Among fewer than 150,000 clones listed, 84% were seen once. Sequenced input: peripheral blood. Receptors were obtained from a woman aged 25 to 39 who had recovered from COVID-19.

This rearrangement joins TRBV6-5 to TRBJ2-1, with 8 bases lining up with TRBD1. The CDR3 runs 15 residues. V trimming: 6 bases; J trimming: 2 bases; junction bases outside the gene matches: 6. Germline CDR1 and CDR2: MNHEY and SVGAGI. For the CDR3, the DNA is TGTGCCAGCAGCCGACAGGGGAACCCCTACAATGAGCAGTTCTTC. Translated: CASSRQGNPYNEQFF.

The CDR3 sequence is CASSLGGAPNYGYTF. As DNA, the CDR3 is TGTGCCAGCAGCTTGGGGGGGGCCCCTAACTATGGCTACACCTTC. The genes are TRBV7-2 and TRBJ1-2; maybe TRBD1 (6 bases). This CDR3 region has 15 residues. Trimming removed 3 bases from V and 0 bases from J, with 11 bases in between. CDR1 SGHTA and CDR2 FQGNSA come from the germline V gene.

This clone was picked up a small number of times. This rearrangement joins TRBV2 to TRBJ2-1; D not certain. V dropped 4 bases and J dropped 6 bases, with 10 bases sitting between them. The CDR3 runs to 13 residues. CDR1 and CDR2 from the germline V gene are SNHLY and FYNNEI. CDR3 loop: CASSVVRGNEQFF. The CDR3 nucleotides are TGTGCCAGCAGTGTGGTTAGAGGCAATGAGCAGTTCTTC.

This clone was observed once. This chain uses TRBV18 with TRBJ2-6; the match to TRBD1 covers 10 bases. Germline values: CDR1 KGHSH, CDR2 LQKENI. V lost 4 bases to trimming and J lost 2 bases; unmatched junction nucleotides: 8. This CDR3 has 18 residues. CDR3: CASSRIGTGETGANVLTF. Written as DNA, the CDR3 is TGTGCCAGCTCACGGATCGGGACAGGGGAAACTGGGGCCAACGTCCTGACTTTC.

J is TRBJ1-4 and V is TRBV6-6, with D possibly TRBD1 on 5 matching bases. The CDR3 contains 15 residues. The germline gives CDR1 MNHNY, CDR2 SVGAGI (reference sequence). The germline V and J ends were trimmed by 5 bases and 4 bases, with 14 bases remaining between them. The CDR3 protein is CASSQPRGNNEKLFF. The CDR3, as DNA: TGTGCCAGCAGTCAACCTAGGGGTAATAATGAAAAACTGTTTTTT.